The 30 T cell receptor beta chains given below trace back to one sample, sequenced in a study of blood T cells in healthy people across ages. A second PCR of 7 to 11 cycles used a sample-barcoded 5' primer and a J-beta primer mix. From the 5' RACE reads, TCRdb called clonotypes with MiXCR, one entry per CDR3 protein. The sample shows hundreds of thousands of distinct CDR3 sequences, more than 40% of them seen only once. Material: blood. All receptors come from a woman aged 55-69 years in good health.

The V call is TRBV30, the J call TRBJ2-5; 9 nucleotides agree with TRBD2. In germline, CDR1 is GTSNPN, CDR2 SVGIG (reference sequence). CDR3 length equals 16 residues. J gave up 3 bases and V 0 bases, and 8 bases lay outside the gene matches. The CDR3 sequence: CAWSVLSGSRKETQYF. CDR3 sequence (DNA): TGTGCCTGGAGTGTACTTAGCGGGAGCCGAAAAGAGACCCAGTACTTC.

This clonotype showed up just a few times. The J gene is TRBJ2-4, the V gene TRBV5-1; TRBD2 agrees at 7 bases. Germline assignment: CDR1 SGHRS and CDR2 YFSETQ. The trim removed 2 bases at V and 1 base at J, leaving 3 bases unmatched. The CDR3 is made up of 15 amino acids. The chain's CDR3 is CASSLAGTAKNIQYF. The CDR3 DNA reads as TGCGCCAGCAGCTTAGCGGGGACGGCCAAAAACATTCAGTACTTC.

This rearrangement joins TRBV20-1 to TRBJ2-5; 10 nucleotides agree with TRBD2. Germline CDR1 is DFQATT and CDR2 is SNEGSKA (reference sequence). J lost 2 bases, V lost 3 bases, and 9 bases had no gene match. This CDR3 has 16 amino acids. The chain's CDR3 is CSARAPGLAVQETQYF. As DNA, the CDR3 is TGCAGTGCTAGGGCACCCGGACTAGCGGTGCAAGAGACCCAGTACTTC.

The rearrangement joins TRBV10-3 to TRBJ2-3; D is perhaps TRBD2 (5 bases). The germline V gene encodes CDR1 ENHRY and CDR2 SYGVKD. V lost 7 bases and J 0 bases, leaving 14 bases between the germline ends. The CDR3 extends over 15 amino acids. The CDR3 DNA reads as TGTGCCATCAAGGCAAGGAGCGGAAGCACAGATACGCAGTATTTT. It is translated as CAIKARSGSTDTQYF.

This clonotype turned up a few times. As DNA, the CDR3 is TGTGCCAGCAGCTTAGAGTGGAAGACCCAGTACTTC. Amino acids: CASSLEWKTQYF. The V and J genes are TRBV7-6 and TRBJ2-7; D is undetermined. Matching the DNA end better, TRBJ2-5 makes the J call doubtful. CDR1 SGHVS and CDR2 FNYEAQ come from the germline V gene. The CDR3 is made up of 12 amino acids.

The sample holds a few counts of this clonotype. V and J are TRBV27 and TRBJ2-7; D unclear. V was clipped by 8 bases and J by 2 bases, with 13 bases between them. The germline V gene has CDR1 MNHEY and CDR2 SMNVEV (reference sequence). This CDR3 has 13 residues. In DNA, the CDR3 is TGTGCCAGCTCCCCCGGCTCCCCCTACGAGCAGTACTTC. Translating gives CASSPGSPYEQYF.

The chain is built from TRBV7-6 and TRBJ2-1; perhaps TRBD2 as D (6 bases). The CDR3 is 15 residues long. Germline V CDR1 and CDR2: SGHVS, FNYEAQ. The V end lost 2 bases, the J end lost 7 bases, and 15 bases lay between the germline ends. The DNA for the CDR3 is TGTGCCAGCAGCTTAAGTCTAGCGACTTCTAATGAGCAGTTCTTC. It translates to CASSLSLATSNEQFF.

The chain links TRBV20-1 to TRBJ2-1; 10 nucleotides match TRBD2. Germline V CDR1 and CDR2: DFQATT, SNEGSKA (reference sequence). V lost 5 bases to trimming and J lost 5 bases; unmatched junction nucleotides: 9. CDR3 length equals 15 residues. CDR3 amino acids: CSAEPLSGRDNEQFF. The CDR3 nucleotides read TGCAGTGCTGAGCCCTTGAGCGGGAGGGACAATGAGCAGTTCTTC.

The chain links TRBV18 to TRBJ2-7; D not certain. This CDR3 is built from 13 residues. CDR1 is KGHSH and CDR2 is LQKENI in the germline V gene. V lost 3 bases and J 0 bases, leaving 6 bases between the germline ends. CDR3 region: CASSPLNSYEQYF. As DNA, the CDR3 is TGTGCCAGCTCACCCCTTAACTCCTACGAGCAGTACTTC.

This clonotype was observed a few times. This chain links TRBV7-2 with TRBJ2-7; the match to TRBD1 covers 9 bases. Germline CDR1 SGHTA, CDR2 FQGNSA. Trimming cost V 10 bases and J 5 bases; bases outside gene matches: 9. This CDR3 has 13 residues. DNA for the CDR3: TGTGCCACCATGGACAGGGGAGGCCACGAGCAGTACTTC. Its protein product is CATMDRGGHEQYF.

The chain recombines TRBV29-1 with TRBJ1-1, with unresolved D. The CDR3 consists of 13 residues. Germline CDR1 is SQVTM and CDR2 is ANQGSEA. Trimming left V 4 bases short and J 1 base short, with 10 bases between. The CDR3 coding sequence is TGCAGCGTTGTGGCCCTTCGGAACACTGAAGCTTTCTTT. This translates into CSVVALRNTEAFF.

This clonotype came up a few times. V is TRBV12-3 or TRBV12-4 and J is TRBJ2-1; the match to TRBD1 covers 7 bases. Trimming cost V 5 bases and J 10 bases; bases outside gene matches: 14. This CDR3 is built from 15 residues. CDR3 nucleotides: TGTGCCAGCAGTCCCCGACAGGGACACCGGTTGGAGCAGTTCTTC. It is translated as CASSPRQGHRLEQFF.

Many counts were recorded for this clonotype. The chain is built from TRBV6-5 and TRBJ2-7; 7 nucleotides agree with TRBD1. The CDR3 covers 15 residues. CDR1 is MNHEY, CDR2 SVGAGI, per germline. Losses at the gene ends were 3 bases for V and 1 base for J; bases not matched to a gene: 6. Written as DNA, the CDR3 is TGTGCCAGCAGTTATGGGTCAGGGGGATCCTACGAGCAGTACTTC. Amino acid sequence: CASSYGSGGSYEQYF.

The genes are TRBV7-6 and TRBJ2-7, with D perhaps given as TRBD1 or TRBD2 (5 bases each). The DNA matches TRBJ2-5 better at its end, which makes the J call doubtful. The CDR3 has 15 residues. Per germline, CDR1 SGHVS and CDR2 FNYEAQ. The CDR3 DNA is TGTGCCAGCACCTCAAATCCGGGACACCAAGAGACCCAGTACTTC. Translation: CASTSNPGHQETQYF.

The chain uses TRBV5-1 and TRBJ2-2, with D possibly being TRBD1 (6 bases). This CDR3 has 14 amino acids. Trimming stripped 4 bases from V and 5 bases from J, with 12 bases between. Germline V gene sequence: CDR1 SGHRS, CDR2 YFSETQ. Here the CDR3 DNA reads TGCGCCAGCAGCGGCCTCAGGGGTACCGGGGAGCTGTTTTTT. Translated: CASSGLRGTGELFF. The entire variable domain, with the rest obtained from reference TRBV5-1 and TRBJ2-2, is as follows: KAGVTQTPRYLIKTRGQQVTLSCSPISGHRSVSWYQQTPGQGLQFLFEYFSETQRNKGNFPGRFSGRQFSNSRSEMNVSTLELGDSALYLCASSGLRGTGELFFGEGSRLTVL.

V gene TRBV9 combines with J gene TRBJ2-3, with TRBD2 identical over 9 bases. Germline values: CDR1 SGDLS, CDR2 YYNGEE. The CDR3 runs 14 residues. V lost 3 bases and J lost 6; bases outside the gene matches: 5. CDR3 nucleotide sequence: TGTGCCAGCAGCGAGCGGGAGGCCCCCGATACGCAGTATTTT. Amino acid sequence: CASSEREAPDTQYF.

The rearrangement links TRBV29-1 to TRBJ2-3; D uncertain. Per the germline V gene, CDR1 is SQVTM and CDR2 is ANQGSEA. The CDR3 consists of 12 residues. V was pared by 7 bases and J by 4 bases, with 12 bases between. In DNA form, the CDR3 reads TGCAGCGGATCCGAGGTCGCAGATACGCAGTATTTT. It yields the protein CSGSEVADTQYF.

CDR3 sequence (DNA): TGCAGCGTTGGGGGCGCGGGAACTAATGAAAAACTGTTTTTT. Protein product: CSVGGAGTNEKLFF. The chain employs TRBV29-1 and TRBJ1-4; the D gene is possibly TRBD1 (5 bases). Germline CDR1 SQVTM, CDR2 ANQGSEA. With 4 bases removed from V and 1 base from J, the gap between germline ends came to 10 bases. This CDR3 comprises 14 residues.

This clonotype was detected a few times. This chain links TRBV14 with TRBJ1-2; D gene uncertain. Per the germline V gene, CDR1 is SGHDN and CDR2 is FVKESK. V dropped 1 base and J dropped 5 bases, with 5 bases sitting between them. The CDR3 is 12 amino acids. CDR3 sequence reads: CASSQGGYGYTF. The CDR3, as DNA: TGTGCCAGCAGCCAAGGGGGTTATGGCTACACCTTC.

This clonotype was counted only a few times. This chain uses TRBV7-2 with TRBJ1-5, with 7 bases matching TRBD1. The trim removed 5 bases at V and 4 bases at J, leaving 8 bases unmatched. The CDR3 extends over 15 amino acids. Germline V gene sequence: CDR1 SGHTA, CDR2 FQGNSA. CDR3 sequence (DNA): TGTGCCAGCAGCCTAGAAGGGACAGAAAATCAGCCCCAGCATTTT. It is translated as CASSLEGTENQPQHF. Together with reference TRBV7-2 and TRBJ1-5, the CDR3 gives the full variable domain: GAGVSQSPSNKVTEKGKDVELRCDPISGHTALYWYRQSLGQGLEFLIYFQGNSAPDKSGLPSDRFSAERTGGSVSTLTIQRTQQEDSAVYLCASSLEGTENQPQHFGDGTRLSIL.

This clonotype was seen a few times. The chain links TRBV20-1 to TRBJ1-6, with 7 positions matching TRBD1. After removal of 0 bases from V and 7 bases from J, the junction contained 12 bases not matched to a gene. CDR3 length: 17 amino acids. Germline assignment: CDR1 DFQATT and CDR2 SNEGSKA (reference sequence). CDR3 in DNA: TGCAGTGCTAGAGATTTAGGGGGCGCGGATCACAATTCACCCCTCCACTTT. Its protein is CSARDLGGADHNSPLHF.

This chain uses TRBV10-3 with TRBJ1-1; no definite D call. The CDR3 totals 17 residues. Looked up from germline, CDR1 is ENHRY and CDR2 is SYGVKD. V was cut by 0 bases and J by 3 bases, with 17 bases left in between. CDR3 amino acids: CAISESLARGKDTEAFF. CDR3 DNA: TGTGCCATCAGTGAGTCTCTCGCGCGGGGAAAGGACACTGAAGCTTTCTTT.

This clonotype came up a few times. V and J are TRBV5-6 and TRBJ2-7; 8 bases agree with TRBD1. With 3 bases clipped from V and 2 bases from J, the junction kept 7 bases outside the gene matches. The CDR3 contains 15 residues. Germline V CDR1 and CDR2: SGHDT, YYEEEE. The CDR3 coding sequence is TGTGCCAGCAGCTCCCGGGACAGGCTAACCTACGAGCAGTACTTC. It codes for CASSSRDRLTYEQYF.

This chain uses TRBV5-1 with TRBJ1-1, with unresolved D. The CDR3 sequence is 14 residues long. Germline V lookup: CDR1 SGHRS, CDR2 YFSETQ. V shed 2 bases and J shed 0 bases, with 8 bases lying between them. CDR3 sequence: CASSFSQMNTEAFF. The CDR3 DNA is TGCGCCAGCAGCTTTAGCCAGATGAACACTGAAGCTTTCTTT. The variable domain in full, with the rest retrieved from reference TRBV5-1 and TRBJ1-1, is KAGVTQTPRYLIKTRGQQVTLSCSPISGHRSVSWYQQTPGQGLQFLFEYFSETQRNKGNFPGRFSGRQFSNSRSEMNVSTLELGDSALYLCASSFSQMNTEAFFGQGTRLTVV.

CDR3 nucleotides: TGTGCCAGCAGCGCGGACAGGGCCTCACCCCTCCACTTT. Encoded protein: CASSADRASPLHF. The V and J genes are TRBV7-2 and TRBJ1-6, with 8 bases fitting TRBD1. Germline trimming cut 5 bases from V and 10 bases from J; bases unmatched to any gene: 4. Germline lookup yields CDR1 SGHTA and CDR2 FQGNSA. The length of the CDR3 is 13 residues.

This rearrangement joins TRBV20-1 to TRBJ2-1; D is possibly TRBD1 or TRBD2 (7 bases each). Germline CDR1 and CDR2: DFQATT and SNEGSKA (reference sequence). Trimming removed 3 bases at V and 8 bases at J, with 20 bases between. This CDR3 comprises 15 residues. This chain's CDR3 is CSARRGLAGAYEQFF. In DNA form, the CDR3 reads TGCAGTGCTAGGAGGGGGCTGGCGGGAGCCTATGAGCAGTTCTTC.

The CDR3 spells CASNSQRDTEAFF. In DNA, the CDR3 is TGTGCCAGCAATTCACAGAGGGACACTGAAGCTTTCTTT. This chain joins TRBV2 and TRBJ1-1; D call uncertain. The CDR3 runs 13 residues. V lost 7 bases and J 3 bases, leaving 12 bases between the germline ends. Germline-derived CDR1 and CDR2 are SNHLY and FYNNEI.

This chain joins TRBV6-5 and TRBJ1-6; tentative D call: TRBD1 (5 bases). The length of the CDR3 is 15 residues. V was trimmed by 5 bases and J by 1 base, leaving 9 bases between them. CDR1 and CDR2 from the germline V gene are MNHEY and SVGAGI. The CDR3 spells CASSTQESYNSPLHF. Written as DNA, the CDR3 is TGTGCCAGCAGTACACAGGAGTCCTATAATTCACCCCTCCACTTT.

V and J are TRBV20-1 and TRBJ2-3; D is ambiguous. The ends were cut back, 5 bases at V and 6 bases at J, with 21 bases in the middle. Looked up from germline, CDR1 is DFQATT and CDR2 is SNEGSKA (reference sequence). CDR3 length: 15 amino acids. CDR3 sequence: CSAPTNEWATDTQYF. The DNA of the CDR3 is TGCAGTGCTCCGACCAACGAGTGGGCCACGGATACGCAGTATTTT.

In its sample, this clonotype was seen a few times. DNA for the CDR3: TGTGCCAGCAGCGTAGAAGTAACAGGGGTGGACGAGCAGTACTTC. This gives the protein CASSVEVTGVDEQYF. This chain connects TRBV9 to TRBJ2-7; 7 bases align to TRBD1. Germline V gene lookup returns CDR1 SGDLS and CDR2 YYNGEE. V shed 0 bases, J shed 5 bases, and the junction held 8 bases outside the gene matches. The CDR3 has 15 amino acids.